Shown below are 26 T cell receptor beta chains from a single sample sequenced in a study of blood T cell repertoires in COVID-19. Method: immunoSEQ multiplex PCR; TCRdb's copy keeps in-frame clones and lacks some. The sample shows approximately 53,000 clones, approximately 91% of them seen only once. The sequenced sample consisted of peripheral blood. Every receptor here comes from a human donor in a cohort sampled during active COVID-19.

The chain uses TRBV7-2 and TRBJ2-1, with 10 bases that match TRBD2. V was pared by 2 bases and J by 1 base, with 5 bases of the junction left unmatched. The CDR3 is 17 amino acids. The germline V gene has CDR1 SGHTA and CDR2 FQGNSA. The CDR3 spells CASSLQLAGTSYNEQFF. The CDR3 coding sequence is TGTGCCAGCAGCTTACAACTAGCGGGAACGTCCTACAATGAGCAGTTCTTC.

The chain has TRBV24-1 and TRBJ2-1, with 10 positions matching TRBD1. CDR1 and CDR2 (germline): KGHDR, SFDVKD. The CDR3 contains 16 residues. V lost 2 bases, J lost 8 bases, and 8 bases stayed unmatched. This CDR3 reads CATSDSGQGVQYEQFF. CDR3 DNA sequence: TGTGCCACCAGTGATTCCGGACAGGGGGTCCAGTATGAGCAGTTCTTC.

The chain uses TRBV4-1 and TRBJ2-5; unclear D gene. CDR1 MGHRA and CDR2 YSYEKL come from the germline V gene. Trimming shortened V by 4 bases and J by 1 base, and 10 bases separated the two germline ends. CDR3 length equals 14 residues. CDR3 nucleotides: TGCGCCAGCAGCCTTTATAGAGCCCAAGAGACCCAGTACTTC. Amino acids: CASSLYRAQETQYF.

The genes are TRBV29-1 and TRBJ2-1; 10 bases fit TRBD2. The CDR3 totals 15 residues. J was trimmed by 5 bases and V by 6 bases; bases with no gene match: 10. The germline V gene encodes CDR1 SQVTM and CDR2 ANQGSEA. This CDR3 is CSVPSGRGLHNEQFF. The CDR3 DNA sequence: TGCAGCGTCCCCAGCGGGAGGGGACTTCACAATGAGCAGTTCTTC.

The chain is built from TRBV5-1 and TRBJ2-5, with D perhaps TRBD1 (6 bases). Per the germline V gene, CDR1 is SGHRS and CDR2 is YFSETQ. Trimming took off 3 bases at V and 4 bases at J, with 16 bases between the two ends. The CDR3 covers 15 residues. CDR3 protein: CASSSDQGFGETQYF. The CDR3 DNA reads as TGCGCCAGCAGCTCCGATCAGGGGTTCGGAGAGACCCAGTACTTC.

The chain joins TRBV28 to TRBJ1-4, with D possibly matching TRBD1 (5 bases). The germline gives CDR1 MDHEN, CDR2 SYDVKM. The CDR3 totals 14 residues. V lost 2 bases and J 4 bases, leaving 8 bases between the germline ends. The CDR3 coding sequence is TGTGCCAGCAGTTTACGGGGGGTTAATGAAAAACTGTTTTTT. Residues: CASSLRGVNEKLFF.

This clone was seen once. This chain uses TRBV7-9 with TRBJ1-2; D is undetermined. This CDR3 has 15 residues. Trimming pared 3 bases from V and 7 bases from J, leaving 18 bases between. Per germline, CDR1 SEHNR and CDR2 FQNEAQ (reference sequence). CDR3 sequence reads: CASSLMRASDRGYTF. CDR3 bases: TGTGCCAGCAGCTTGATGCGGGCCTCCGATCGTGGCTACACCTTC.

CDR3 in amino acids: CSARDLGELFF. The CDR3 region has the DNA TGCAGTGCTAGAGATCTCGGGGAGCTGTTTTTT. J is TRBJ2-2 and V is TRBV20-1; D unclear. The V and J ends lost 0 bases and 7 bases respectively, with 3 bases between them. CDR3 length equals 11 residues. The germline gives CDR1 DFQATT, CDR2 SNEGSKA (reference sequence).

This chain uses TRBV5-1 with TRBJ1-6; tentatively, D is TRBD1 (6 bases). From germline, CDR1 is SGHRS and CDR2 YFSETQ. The V end lost 0 bases, the J end lost 10 bases, and 11 bases lay between the germline ends. This CDR3 has 14 residues. The CDR3: CASSLVGQGSPLHF. The CDR3 DNA is TGCGCCAGCAGCTTGGTTGGGCAGGGGTCACCCCTCCACTTT.

This clone came up once. The rearrangement uses TRBV28 and TRBJ2-7; 8 bases map to TRBD2. The CDR3 sequence is 16 residues long. Germline V gene data show CDR1 as MDHEN and CDR2 as SYDVKM. The V segment lost 7 bases and the J segment 3 bases; nucleotides outside the gene matches: 14. This chain's CDR3 is CASTGGVGREGYEQYF. In nucleotides, the CDR3 is TGTGCCAGCACCGGGGGGGTTGGGCGCGAGGGCTACGAGCAGTACTTC.

The rearrangement uses TRBV19 and TRBJ2-3; 10 bases are shared with TRBD2. The V gene end was trimmed by 5 bases and the J gene end by 4 bases; junction bases not matched to a gene: 12. CDR3 length equals 17 residues. Germline values: CDR1 LNHDA, CDR2 SQIVND (reference sequence). As DNA, the CDR3 is TGTGCCAGTAGTCCCTCGGGAGCGGGGGGGCGCGCAGATACGCAGTATTTT. It is translated as CASSPSGAGGRADTQYF.

The chain joins TRBV7-6 to TRBJ1-3; D remains unclear. The CDR3 is 15 residues long. V was pared by 5 bases and J by 1 base, with 12 bases between. Per germline, CDR1 SGHVS and CDR2 FNYEAQ. This chain's CDR3 is CASSPRAGSGNTIYF. CDR3 DNA: TGTGCCAGCAGCCCTAGAGCGGGTTCTGGAAACACCATATATTTT.

This chain joins TRBV5-1 and TRBJ1-4; D is ambiguous. The CDR3 contains 13 residues. CDR1 and CDR2 from the germline V gene are SGHRS and YFSETQ. V was pared by 0 bases and J by 4 bases, with 4 bases between. CDR3 bases: TGCGCCAGCAGCTTGGACAGTAATGAAAAACTGTTTTTT. Its protein product is CASSLDSNEKLFF.

V is TRBV3-1 (or the pseudogene TRBV3-2) and J is TRBJ2-7; D might be TRBD1 (6 bases). This CDR3 has 12 residues. The germline gives CDR1 LGHDT, CDR2 YNNKEL (reference sequence). Deletions cut 3 bases from V and 7 bases from J, with 10 bases between. The CDR3 reads CASSQGAGEQYF. For the CDR3, the DNA is TGTGCCAGCAGCCAGGGGGCCGGGGAGCAGTACTTC.

This clone has only a few counts. The chain employs TRBV7-9 and TRBJ2-7; possibly TRBD2 for D (7 bases). V shed 9 bases and J shed 3 bases, with 33 bases lying between them. Looked up from germline, CDR1 is SEHNR and CDR2 is FQNEAQ (reference sequence). The CDR3 is made up of 19 amino acids. DNA for the CDR3: TGTGCCAGTTCCCCCGGGGGCGCGGGTAGCGGGCCTTTTATCTACGAGCAGTACGTC. Translated: CASSPGGAGSGPFIYEQYV.

The chain has TRBV28 and TRBJ2-1; 7 positions agree with TRBD2. This CDR3 has 16 amino acids. J gave up 4 bases and V 8 bases, and 14 bases lay outside the gene matches. Germline V gene lookup returns CDR1 MDHEN and CDR2 SYDVKM. CDR3 sequence: CASSSGGGKAYNEQFF. CDR3 sequence (DNA): TGTGCCAGCTCCTCTGGGGGAGGGAAAGCTTACAATGAGCAGTTCTTC.

The chain recombines TRBV5-1 with TRBJ2-1; 8 nucleotides match TRBD2. After removal of 2 bases from V and 0 bases from J, the junction contained 1 base not matched to a gene. This CDR3 spans 15 amino acids. CDR1 is SGHRS, CDR2 YFSETQ, per germline. The CDR3, as DNA: TGCGCCAGCAGCTTAAGCGGGAGCTCCTACAATGAGCAGTTCTTC. This encodes CASSLSGSSYNEQFF. The whole variable domain, filled in from reference TRBV5-1 and TRBJ2-1, reads KAGVTQTPRYLIKTRGQQVTLSCSPISGHRSVSWYQQTPGQGLQFLFEYFSETQRNKGNFPGRFSGRQFSNSRSEMNVSTLELGDSALYLCASSLSGSSYNEQFFGPGTRLTVL.

This chain uses TRBV10-3 with TRBJ1-5, with D perhaps matching TRBD1 (5 bases). The germline V and J ends were trimmed by 3 bases and 8 bases, with 11 bases remaining between them. Germline CDR1 reads ENHRY; CDR2 reads SYGVKD. CDR3 size: 13 residues. CDR3 amino acids: CAISDQVGEPQHF. In DNA form, the CDR3 reads TGTGCCATCAGTGACCAAGTAGGGGAGCCCCAGCATTTT.

This clone turned up a few times. V and J are TRBV7-8 and TRBJ2-7, with D possibly TRBD1 on 6 matching bases. The V gene lost 5 bases and the J gene lost 4 bases, with 18 bases spanning the gap. This CDR3 contains 15 residues. Per the germline V gene, CDR1 is SGHVS and CDR2 is FQNEAQ. The CDR3 region is CASSGQLGGQYEQYV. For the CDR3, the DNA is TGTGCCAGCAGCGGACAATTAGGGGGTCAATACGAGCAGTACGTC.

V is TRBV5-6 and J is TRBJ2-7; TRBD1 is a possible D gene (6 bases). Germline CDR1 reads SGHDT; CDR2 reads YYEEEE. The CDR3 length is 17 residues. V was trimmed by 3 bases and J by 1 base, leaving 20 bases between them. The CDR3 spells CASSWGRGQGYSYEQYF. CDR3 bases: TGTGCCAGCAGCTGGGGGAGAGGGCAGGGGTATTCCTACGAGCAGTACTTC.

This chain connects TRBV7-9 to TRBJ1-4; TRBD1 matches 10 bases. Germline CDR1 SEHNR, CDR2 FQNEAQ (reference sequence). Germline trimming cut 4 bases from V and 6 bases from J; bases unmatched to any gene: 5. CDR3 length: 15 amino acids. The CDR3 loop reads CASSSSTGGDEKLFF. Here the CDR3 DNA reads TGTGCCAGCAGCTCTTCGACAGGGGGCGATGAAAAACTGTTTTTT.

The J gene is TRBJ2-7, the V gene TRBV9; D might be TRBD2 (6 bases). Germline-derived CDR1 and CDR2 are SGDLS and YYNGEE. The length of the CDR3 is 16 residues. The V gene lost 7 bases and the J gene lost 2 bases, with 22 bases spanning the gap. The CDR3 bases are TGTGCCAGCGGTCCGAGCCGCGACGAGCGGGCCTACGAGCAGTACGTC. It codes for CASGPSRDERAYEQYV.

The chain joins TRBV19 to TRBJ2-3, with a weak D call TRBD2 (6 bases). CDR1 is LNHDA, CDR2 SQIVND, per germline (reference sequence). V lost 5 bases, J lost 0 bases, and 12 bases lay in between. This CDR3 is 15 amino acids long. CDR3 region: CASSSAGLSTDTQYF. In DNA, the CDR3 is TGTGCCAGTAGTTCGGCGGGACTTAGCACAGATACGCAGTATTTT.

The chain links TRBV19 to TRBJ1-2; D gene ambiguous. Germline loops: CDR1 LNHDA, CDR2 SQIVND (reference sequence). The CDR3 is 12 amino acids. Trimming left V 1 base short and J 8 bases short, with 8 bases between. This chain's CDR3 is CASSIAAVGYTF. CDR3 coding DNA: TGTGCCAGTAGTATAGCCGCGGTCGGCTACACCTTC.

The chain combines TRBV6-4 with TRBJ2-3; D may be TRBD1 (6 bases). The CDR3 is 13 residues long. Looked up from germline, CDR1 is MRHNA and CDR2 is SNTAGT. Trimming stripped 6 bases from V and 2 bases from J, with 9 bases between. The CDR3 here is CASSGQITDTQYF. In DNA form, the CDR3 reads TGTGCCAGCAGCGGACAGATCACAGATACGCAGTATTTT.

Comments on this clone: The junction departs from germline at one end; a sequencing error may be responsible. The rearrangement links TRBV4-3 to TRBJ1-1, with D possibly matching TRBD1 (6 bases). Germline lookup yields CDR1 LGHNA and CDR2 YSLEER. CDR3 length: 14 amino acids. The CDR3 region is CASSPQGISTKAFF. The CDR3 region has the DNA TGCGCCAGCAGCCCCCAGGGGATTAGCACTAAAGCTTTCTTT.